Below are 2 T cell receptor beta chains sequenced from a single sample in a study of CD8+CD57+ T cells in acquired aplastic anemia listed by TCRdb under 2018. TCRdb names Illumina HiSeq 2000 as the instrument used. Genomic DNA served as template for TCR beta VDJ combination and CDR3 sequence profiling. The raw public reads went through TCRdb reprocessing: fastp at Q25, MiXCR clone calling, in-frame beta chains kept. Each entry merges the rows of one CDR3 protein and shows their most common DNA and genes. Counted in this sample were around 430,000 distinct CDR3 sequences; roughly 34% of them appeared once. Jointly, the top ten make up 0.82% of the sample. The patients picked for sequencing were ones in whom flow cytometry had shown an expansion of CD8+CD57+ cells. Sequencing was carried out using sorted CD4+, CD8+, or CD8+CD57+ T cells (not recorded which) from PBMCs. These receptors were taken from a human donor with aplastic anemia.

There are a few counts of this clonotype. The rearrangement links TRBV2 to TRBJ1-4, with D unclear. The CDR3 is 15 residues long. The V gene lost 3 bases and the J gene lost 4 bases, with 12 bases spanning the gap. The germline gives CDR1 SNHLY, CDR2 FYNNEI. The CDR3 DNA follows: TGTGCCAGCAGTGAGACGGCACTACTTAATGAAAAACTGTTTTTT. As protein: CASSETALLNEKLFF.

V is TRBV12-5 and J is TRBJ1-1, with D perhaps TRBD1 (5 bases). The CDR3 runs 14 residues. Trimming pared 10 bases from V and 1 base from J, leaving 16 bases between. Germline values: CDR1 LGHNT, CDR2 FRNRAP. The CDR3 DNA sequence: TGTGCTACGCGACCGGGACGGCAGAACACTGAAGCTTTCTTT. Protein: CATRPGRQNTEAFF.